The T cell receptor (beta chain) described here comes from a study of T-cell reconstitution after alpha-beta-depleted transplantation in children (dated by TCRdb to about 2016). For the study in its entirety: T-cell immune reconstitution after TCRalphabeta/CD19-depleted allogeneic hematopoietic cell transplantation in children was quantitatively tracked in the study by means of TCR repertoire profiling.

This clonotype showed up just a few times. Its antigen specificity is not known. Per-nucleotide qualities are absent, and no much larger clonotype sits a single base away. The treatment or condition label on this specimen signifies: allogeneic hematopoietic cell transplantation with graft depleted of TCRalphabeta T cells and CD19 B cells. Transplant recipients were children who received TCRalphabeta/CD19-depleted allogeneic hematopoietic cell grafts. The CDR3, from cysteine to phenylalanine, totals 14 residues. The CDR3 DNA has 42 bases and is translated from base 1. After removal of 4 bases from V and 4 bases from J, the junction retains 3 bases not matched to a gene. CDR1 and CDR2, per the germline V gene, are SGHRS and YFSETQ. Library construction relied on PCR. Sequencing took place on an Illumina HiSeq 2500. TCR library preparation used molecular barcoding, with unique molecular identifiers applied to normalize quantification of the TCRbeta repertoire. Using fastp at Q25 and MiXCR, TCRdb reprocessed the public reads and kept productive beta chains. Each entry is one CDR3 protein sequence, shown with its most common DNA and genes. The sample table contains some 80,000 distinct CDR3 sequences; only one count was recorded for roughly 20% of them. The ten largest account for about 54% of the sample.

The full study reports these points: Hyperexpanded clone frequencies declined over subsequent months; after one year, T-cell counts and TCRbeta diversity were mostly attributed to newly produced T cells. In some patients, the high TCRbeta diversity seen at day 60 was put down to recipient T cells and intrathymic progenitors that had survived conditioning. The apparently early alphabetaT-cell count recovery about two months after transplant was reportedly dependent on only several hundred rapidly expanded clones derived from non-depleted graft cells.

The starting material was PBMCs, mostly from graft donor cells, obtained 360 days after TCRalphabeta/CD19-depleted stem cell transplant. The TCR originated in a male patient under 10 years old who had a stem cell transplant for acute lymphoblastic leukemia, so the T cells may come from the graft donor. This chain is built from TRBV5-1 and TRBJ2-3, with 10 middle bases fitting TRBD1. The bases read TGCGCCAGCAGCGGCGGGACAGGGGCAGATACGCAGTATTTT. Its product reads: CASSGGTGADTQYF.